This T cell receptor (beta chain) is drawn from a study of blood T cell repertoires in COVID-19. About the research overall: The samples span acute and convalescent COVID-19 from the United States, Italy and Spain.

Trimming stripped 2 bases from V and 7 bases from J, with 9 bases between. Germline CDR1 SGHTA, CDR2 FQGNSA. This CDR3 has 13 amino acids. Original analysis: Estimates of nucleated cell counts were drawn from the amplification of reference gene primers. Libraries were prepared by immunoSEQ multiplex PCR; TCRdb keeps only in-frame clonotypes and omits some of them. D and trimming come from the DNA, and the V and J calls and clone size come from that table. The sample contains roughly 120,000 clones, approximately 80% of which appear only once. Source material: peripheral blood. The clonotype originates from a man aged 70-80 years with acute or convalescent COVID-19. The chain recombines TRBV7-2 with TRBJ1-5, with unresolved D. In nucleotides, the CDR3 is TGTGCCAGCAGCTTAAGTCCGGGACAGCCCCAGCATTTT. Protein sequence: CASSLSPGQPQHF.